A single T cell receptor beta chain is shown here with its context. This record comes from a study of blood T cell repertoires in COVID-19. Some clones are missing from TCRdb's copy, which holds only in-frame ones; the method was immunoSEQ multiplex PCR. The data show about 250,000 clones, with around 88% seen just once and 1.3% to 1.5% held by the top ten. Material for sequencing was peripheral blood. The receptor was derived from a man older than 75 with acute or convalescent COVID-19.

The CDR3 DNA reads TGTGCCAGCAGCTTAGATATGCGGGAGTGGGAGACCCAGTACTTC. Translation: CASSLDMREWETQYF. This rearrangement joins TRBV7-2 to TRBJ2-5; 7 bases are a match to TRBD2. The CDR3 runs to 15 residues. J lost 5 bases, V lost 1 base, and 7 bases had no gene match. In germline, CDR1 is SGHTA, CDR2 FQGNSA.